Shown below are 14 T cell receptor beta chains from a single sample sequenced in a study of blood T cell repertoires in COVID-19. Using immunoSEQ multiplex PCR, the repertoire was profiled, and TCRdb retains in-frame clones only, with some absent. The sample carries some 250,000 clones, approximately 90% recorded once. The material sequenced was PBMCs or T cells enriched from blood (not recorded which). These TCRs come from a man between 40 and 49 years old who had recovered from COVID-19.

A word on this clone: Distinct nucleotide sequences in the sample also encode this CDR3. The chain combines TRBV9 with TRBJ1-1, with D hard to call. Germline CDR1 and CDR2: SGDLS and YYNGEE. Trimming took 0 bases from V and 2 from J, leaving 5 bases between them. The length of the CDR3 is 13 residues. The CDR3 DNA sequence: TGTGCCAGCAGCGTAGCCGTCAACACTGAAGCTTTCTTT. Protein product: CASSVAVNTEAFF.

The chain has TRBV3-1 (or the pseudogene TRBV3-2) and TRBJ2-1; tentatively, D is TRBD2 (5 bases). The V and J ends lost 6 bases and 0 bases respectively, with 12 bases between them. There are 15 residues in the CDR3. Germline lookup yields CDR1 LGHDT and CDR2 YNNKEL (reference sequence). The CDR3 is CASRRGGLSYNEQFF. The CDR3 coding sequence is TGTGCCAGCAGACGCGGTGGACTCTCCTACAATGAGCAGTTCTTC.

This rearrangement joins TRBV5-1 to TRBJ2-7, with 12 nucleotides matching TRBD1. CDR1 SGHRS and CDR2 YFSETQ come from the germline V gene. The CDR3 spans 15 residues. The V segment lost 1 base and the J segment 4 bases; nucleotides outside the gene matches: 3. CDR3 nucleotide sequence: TGCGCCAGCAGCTTGAAGGGACAGGGGGCTTACGAGCAGTACTTC. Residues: CASSLKGQGAYEQYF.

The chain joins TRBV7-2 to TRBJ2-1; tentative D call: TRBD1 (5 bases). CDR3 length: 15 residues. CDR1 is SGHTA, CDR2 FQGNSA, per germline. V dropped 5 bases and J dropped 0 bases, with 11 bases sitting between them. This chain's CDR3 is CASSTSTVSYNEQFF. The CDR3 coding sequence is TGTGCCAGCAGCACTTCGACAGTCTCCTACAATGAGCAGTTCTTC.

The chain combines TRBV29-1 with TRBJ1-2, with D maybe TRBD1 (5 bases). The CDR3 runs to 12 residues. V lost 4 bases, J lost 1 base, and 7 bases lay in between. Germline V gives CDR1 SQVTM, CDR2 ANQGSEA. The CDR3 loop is CSVGQGNYGYTF. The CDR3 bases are TGCAGCGTTGGGCAGGGTAACTATGGCTACACCTTC.

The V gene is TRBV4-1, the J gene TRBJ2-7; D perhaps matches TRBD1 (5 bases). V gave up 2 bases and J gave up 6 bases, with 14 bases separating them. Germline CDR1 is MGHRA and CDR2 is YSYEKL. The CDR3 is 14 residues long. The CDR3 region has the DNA TGCGCCAGCAGCCAAAAAATCGCAGGGTCCGAGCAGTACTTC. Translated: CASSQKIAGSEQYF.

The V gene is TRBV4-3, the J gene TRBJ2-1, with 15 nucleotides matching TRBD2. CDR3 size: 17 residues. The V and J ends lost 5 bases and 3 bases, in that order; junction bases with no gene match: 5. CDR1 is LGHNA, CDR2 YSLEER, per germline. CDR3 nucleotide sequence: TGCGCCAGCAGCTCCCGGACTAGCGGGAGGGACTACAATGAGCAGTTCTTC. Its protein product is CASSSRTSGRDYNEQFF.

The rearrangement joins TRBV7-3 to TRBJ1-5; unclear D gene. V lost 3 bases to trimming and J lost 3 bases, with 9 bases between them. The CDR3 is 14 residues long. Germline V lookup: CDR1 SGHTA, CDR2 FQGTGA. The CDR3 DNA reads TGTGCCAGCAGCTTCCCCCAGTCCAATCAGCCCCAGCATTTT. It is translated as CASSFPQSNQPQHF.

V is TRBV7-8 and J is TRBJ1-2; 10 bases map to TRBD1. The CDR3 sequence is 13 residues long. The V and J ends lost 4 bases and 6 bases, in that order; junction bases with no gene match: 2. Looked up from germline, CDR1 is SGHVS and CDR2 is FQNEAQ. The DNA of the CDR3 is TGTGCCAGCAGCTCGGGACAGGGGAATGGCTACACCTTC. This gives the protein CASSSGQGNGYTF.

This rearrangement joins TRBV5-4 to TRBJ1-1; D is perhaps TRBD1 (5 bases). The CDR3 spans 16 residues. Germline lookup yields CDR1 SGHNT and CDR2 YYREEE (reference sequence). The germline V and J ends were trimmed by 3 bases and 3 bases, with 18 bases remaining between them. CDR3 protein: CASSSPTQIGDTEAFF. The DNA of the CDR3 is TGTGCCAGCAGCTCCCCGACCCAGATAGGGGACACTGAAGCTTTCTTT. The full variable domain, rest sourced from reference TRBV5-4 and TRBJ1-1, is ETGVTQSPTHLIKTRGQQVTLRCSSQSGHNTVSWYQQALGQGPQFIFQYYREEENGRGNFPPRFSGLQFPNYSSELNVNALELDDSALYLCASSSPTQIGDTEAFFGQGTRLTVV.

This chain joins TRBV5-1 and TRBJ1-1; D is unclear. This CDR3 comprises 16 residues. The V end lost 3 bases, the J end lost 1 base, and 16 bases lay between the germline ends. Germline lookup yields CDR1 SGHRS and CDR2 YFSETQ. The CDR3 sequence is CASSSYISRSNTEAFF. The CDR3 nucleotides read TGCGCCAGCAGCTCTTATATTTCGAGATCGAACACTGAAGCTTTCTTT.

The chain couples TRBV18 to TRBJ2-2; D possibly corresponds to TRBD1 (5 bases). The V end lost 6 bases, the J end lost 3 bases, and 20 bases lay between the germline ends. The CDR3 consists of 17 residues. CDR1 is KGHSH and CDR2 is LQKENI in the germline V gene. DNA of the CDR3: TGTGCCAGCTCGGGGCCGTTAAGTGCGGCCTACACCGGGGAGCTGTTTTTT. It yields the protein CASSGPLSAAYTGELFF.

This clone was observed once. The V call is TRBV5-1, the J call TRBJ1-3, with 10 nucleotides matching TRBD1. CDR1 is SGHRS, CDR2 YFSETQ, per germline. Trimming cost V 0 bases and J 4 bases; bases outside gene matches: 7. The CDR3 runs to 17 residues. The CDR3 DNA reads TGCGCCAGCAGCTTGGCGACAGGGGGCACAGTCGGAAACACCATATATTTT. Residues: CASSLATGGTVGNTIYF.

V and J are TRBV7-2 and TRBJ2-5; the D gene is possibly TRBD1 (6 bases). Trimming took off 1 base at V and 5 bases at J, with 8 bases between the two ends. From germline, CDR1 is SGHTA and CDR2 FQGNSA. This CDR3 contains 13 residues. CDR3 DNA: TGTGCCAGCAGCTTAGGGGGGCGGGAGACCCAGTACTTC. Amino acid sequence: CASSLGGRETQYF.